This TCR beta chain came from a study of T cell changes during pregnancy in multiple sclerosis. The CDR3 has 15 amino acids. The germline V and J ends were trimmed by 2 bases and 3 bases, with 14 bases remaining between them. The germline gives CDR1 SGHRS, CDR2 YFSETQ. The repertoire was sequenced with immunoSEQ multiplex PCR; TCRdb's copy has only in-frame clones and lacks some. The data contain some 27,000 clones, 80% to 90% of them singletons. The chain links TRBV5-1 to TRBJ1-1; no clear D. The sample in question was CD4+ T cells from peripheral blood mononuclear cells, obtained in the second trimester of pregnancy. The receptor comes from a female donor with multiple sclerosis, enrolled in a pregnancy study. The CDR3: CASSFLRAGDTEAFF. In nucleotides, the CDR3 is TGCGCCAGCAGCTTCTTAAGGGCCGGGGACACTGAAGCTTTCTTT.